The 14 T cell receptor beta chains below come from one sample, sequenced in a study of CD8+CD57+ T cells in acquired aplastic anemia. Researchers used genomic DNA as the template to profile TCR beta VDJ and CDR3. TCRdb ran MiXCR on the reads and lists one entry per CDR3 protein. The repertoire holds under 350,000 distinct CDR3 sequences, with 56% as singletons. CD8+CD57+ cell expansion, shown by flow cytometry, had occurred in the patients selected for sequencing. Sequencing was done on a sample of sorted CD4+, CD8+, or CD8+CD57+ T cells (not recorded which) from PBMCs. These receptors all stem from a human donor with aplastic anemia.

The chain recombines TRBV7-3 with TRBJ2-7, with 7 nucleotides matching TRBD1. This CDR3 contains 15 residues. V was pared by 3 bases and J by 2 bases, with 7 bases of the junction left unmatched. Germline V gene lookup returns CDR1 SGHTA and CDR2 FQGTGA. The CDR3 here is CASSFLTGTAYEQYF. The CDR3 region has the DNA TGTGCCAGCAGCTTCCTGACAGGGACGGCCTACGAGCAGTACTTC. The full variable domain, in which reference TRBV7-3 and TRBJ2-7 provide the parts outside the CDR3, is GAGVSQTPSNKVTEKGKYVELRCDPISGHTALYWYRQSLGQGPEFLIYFQGTGAADDSGLPNDRFFAVRPEGSVSTLKIQRTERGDSAVYLCASSFLTGTAYEQYFGPGTRLTVT.

The CDR3 sequence is CASSRQGALTYGYTF. In nucleotides, the CDR3 is TGTGCCAGTAGTAGGCAGGGGGCTCTTACCTATGGCTACACCTTC. The chain uses TRBV19 and TRBJ1-2; 8 nucleotides agree with TRBD1. Trimming cost V 4 bases and J 4 bases; bases outside gene matches: 8. Per germline, CDR1 LNHDA and CDR2 SQIVND (reference sequence). This CDR3 comprises 15 residues.

In the case of this clonotype: This may be a read error, as it is one base from a much larger clone. The chain couples TRBV5-4 to TRBJ1-2; TRBD1 aligns across 12 bases. In germline, CDR1 is SGHNT, CDR2 YYREEE (reference sequence). CDR3 size: 15 residues. CDR3 sequence: CACSMTGTGGSGYTF. CDR3 in DNA: TGTGCCTGCAGCATGACCGGGACAGGGGGCTCTGGCTACACCTTC. Complete variable domain (other parts from reference TRBV5-4 and TRBJ1-2): ETGVTQSPTHLIKTRGQQVTLRCSSQSGHNTVSWYQQALGQGPQFIFQYYREEENGRGNFPPRFSGLQFPNYSSELNVNALELDDSALYLCACSMTGTGGSGYTFGSGTRLTVV.

Regarding this clonotype: Its ends do not fully match the called genes, so a read error is possible. The rearrangement uses TRBV20-1 and TRBJ2-1; D may be TRBD2 (6 bases). Per germline, CDR1 DFQATT and CDR2 SNEGSKA (reference sequence). The CDR3 runs 15 residues. CDR3 sequence reads: CSARGRPGSLNEQLF. The CDR3 bases are TGCAGTGCGAGAGGGAGGCCGGGAAGCCTGAATGAGCAGCTCTTC.

The chain links TRBV19 to TRBJ1-2; the D gene is possibly TRBD1 (6 bases). The CDR3 has 13 amino acids. V was clipped by 8 bases and J by 4 bases, with 14 bases between them. The V gene's germline CDR1 is LNHDA and CDR2 SQIVND (reference sequence). The CDR3, as DNA: TGTGCCAGTCGCCCTCGGACAGTCTATGGCTACACCTTC. Translated: CASRPRTVYGYTF.

This clonotype was picked up many times. This chain uses TRBV20-1 with TRBJ2-3; D is tentatively TRBD1 or TRBD2 (5 bases each). V dropped 5 bases and J dropped 0 bases, with 15 bases sitting between them. From germline, CDR1 is DFQATT and CDR2 SNEGSKA (reference sequence). The CDR3 is 15 residues long. This CDR3 is CSARGQARSTDTQYF. Written as DNA, the CDR3 is TGCAGTGCTCGGGGCCAAGCACGTAGCACAGATACGCAGTATTTT.

The DNA of the CDR3 is TGCAGTAGGTCTCAGGGGGGAGGGCAGTACTTC. Amino acids: CSRSQGGGQYF. The V and J genes are TRBV20-1 and TRBJ2-7, with a tentative D call TRBD1 (7 bases). Germline V lookup: CDR1 DFQATT, CDR2 SNEGSKA (reference sequence). The CDR3 is 11 residues long. Trimming cost V 8 bases and J 9 bases, with 17 bases left between them.

V usage is TRBV29-1 and J usage is TRBJ1-1, with D uncertain. Germline V gene sequence: CDR1 SQVTM, CDR2 ANQGSEA. The CDR3 extends over 11 amino acids. Deletions cut 0 bases from V and 4 bases from J, with 3 bases between. CDR3: CSVEDSTEAFF. The CDR3 DNA reads as TGCAGCGTTGAAGACAGCACTGAAGCTTTCTTT.

This clonotype was counted at least ten times. The rearrangement joins TRBV11-2 to TRBJ1-2; tentative D call: TRBD1 (5 bases). From germline, CDR1 is SGHAT and CDR2 FQNNGV. The CDR3 length is 14 residues. Trimming pared 3 bases from V and 4 bases from J, leaving 12 bases between. The CDR3 loop is CASSFDLGVYGYTF. CDR3 sequence (DNA): TGTGCCAGCAGCTTTGATTTAGGGGTCTATGGCTACACCTTC.

The CDR3 bases are TGCAGTGCTGGAAATCCGGGACTAGTCGGGGAGCAGTTCTTC. It encodes CSAGNPGLVGEQFF. V gene TRBV20-1 combines with J gene TRBJ2-1; 8 bases fit TRBD2. J lost 10 bases, V lost 5 bases, and 13 bases had no gene match. Germline CDR1 DFQATT, CDR2 SNEGSKA (reference sequence). This CDR3 is built from 14 residues.

J is TRBJ2-1 and V is TRBV19, with TRBD2 as a possible D gene (5 bases). Germline V lookup: CDR1 LNHDA, CDR2 SQIVND (reference sequence). V was clipped by 4 bases and J by 8 bases, with 15 bases between them. The CDR3 runs 14 residues. CDR3: CASSTPSRADEQFF. CDR3 nucleotides: TGTGCCAGTAGTACGCCTAGCCGGGCGGATGAGCAGTTCTTC.

The chain carries TRBV24-1 and TRBJ2-2; possible D gene TRBD2, 6 bases. V lost 3 bases, J lost 4 bases, and 11 bases lay in between. Germline CDR1 reads KGHDR; CDR2 reads SFDVKD. The CDR3 covers 15 residues. The CDR3 coding sequence is TGTGCCACCAGTGATCCGGGGGTCCCCACCGGGGAGCTGTTTTTT. It yields the protein CATSDPGVPTGELFF.

This clonotype was seen once. The V and J genes are TRBV9 and TRBJ1-5; D call uncertain. Judging by the DNA end, TRBJ1-6 fits better; the J call may be wrong. This CDR3 spans 14 amino acids. Looked up from germline, CDR1 is SGDLS and CDR2 is YYNGEE. Here the CDR3 reads CASSVGDSNQPLHF. CDR3 bases: TGTGCCAGCAGCGTAGGGGATAGCAATCAGCCCCTCCACTTT.

Comment on this clonotype: The junction departs from germline at one end; a sequencing error may be responsible. V gene TRBV29-1 combines with J gene TRBJ2-3; the match to TRBD2 covers 10 bases. CDR3 size: 18 residues. The V gene's germline CDR1 is SQVTM and CDR2 ANQGSEA. CDR3 sequence reads: CAWSPSWTSGGGADTQYF. DNA of the CDR3: TGTGCCTGGAGTCCGTCGTGGACTAGCGGAGGGGGGGCAGATACGCAGTATTTT.